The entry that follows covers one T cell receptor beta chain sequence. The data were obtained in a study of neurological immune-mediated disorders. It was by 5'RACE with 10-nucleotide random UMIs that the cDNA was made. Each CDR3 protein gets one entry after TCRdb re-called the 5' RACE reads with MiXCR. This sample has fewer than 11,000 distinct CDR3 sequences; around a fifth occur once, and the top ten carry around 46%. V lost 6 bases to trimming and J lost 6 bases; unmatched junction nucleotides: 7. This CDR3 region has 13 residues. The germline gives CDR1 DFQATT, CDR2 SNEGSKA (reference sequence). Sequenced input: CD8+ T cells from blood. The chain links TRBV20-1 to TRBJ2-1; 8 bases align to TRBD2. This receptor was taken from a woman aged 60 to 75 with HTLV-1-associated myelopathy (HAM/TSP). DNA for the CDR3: TGCAGTGCCCCCGGGGGGGCGGCCAATGAGCAGTTCTTC. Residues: CSAPGGAANEQFF.